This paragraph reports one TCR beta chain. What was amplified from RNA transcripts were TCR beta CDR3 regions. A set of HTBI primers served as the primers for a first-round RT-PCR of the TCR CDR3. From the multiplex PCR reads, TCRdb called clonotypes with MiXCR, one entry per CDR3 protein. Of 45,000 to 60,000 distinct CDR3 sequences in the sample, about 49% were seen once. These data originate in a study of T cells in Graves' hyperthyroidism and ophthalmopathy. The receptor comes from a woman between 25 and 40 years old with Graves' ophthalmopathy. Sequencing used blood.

As DNA, the CDR3 is TGTGCCAGCAGCCACGAGCAGTACTTC. Translation gives CASSHEQYF. The rearrangement joins TRBV5-4 to TRBJ2-7; D is undetermined. The CDR3 runs 9 residues. Trimming removed 4 bases from V and 5 bases from J, with 1 base in between. Per the germline V gene, CDR1 is SGHNT and CDR2 is YYREEE (reference sequence).